The rows below give T cell receptor beta chains drawn from one sample of a study of type 1 and type 2 diabetes patients. In TCRdb, the multiplex PCR reads were re-called with MiXCR into one record per CDR3 protein. The table has about 270,000 distinct CDR3 sequences, roughly 48% seen once. The sequenced material came from peripheral blood mononuclear cells (PBMCs). Receptor source: a man in his late teens or twenties with type 2 diabetes. The CDR3 runs from the conserved cysteine through the conserved F or W. The D gene is left open where the match is weak. Expanded clones get a size class; other rows say once, few or many, or leave the size out.

d_call,clone_size,v_call,j_call,cdr3_nt,cdr3_aa
.,.,TRBV28,TRBJ1-6,TGTGCCAGCAGTTTGTCGTCCAATAATTCACCCCTCCACTTT,CASSLSSNNSPLHF
TRBD1,few,TRBV2,TRBJ1-2,TGTGCCATCACCCAACAGGGGGCCGAGGGCTACACCTTC,CAITQQGAEGYTF
.,.,TRBV2,TRBJ2-3,TGTGCCAGCAGGGCGTGGCGGGGTAACCCTAGCACAGATACGCAGTATTTT,CASRAWRGNPSTDTQYF
TRBD2,few,TRBV4-3,TRBJ2-7,TGCGCCAGCAGCCAAGATATCCGGCCTAGCGGGAAGAGTTGGGGCGAGCAGTACTTC,CASSQDIRPSGKSWGEQYF
TRBD1,.,TRBV5-1,TRBJ1-1,TGCGCCAGCAGTCAGCTCCCGGGATACAGGGGAATTGGCACTGAAGCTTTCTTT,CASSQLPGYRGIGTEAFF
.,.,TRBV19,TRBJ1-6,TGTGCCAATAAGGCGAGGGAGGGGTCACCCCTCCACTTT,CANKAREGSPLHF
TRBD2,few,TRBV7-6,TRBJ2-1,TGTGCCAGCAGCTTAAGCGGGGGCTCCTACAATGAGCAGTTCTTC,CASSLSGGSYNEQFF
.,.,TRBV19,TRBJ2-1,TGTGCCTCCTCCCGGCAGATCCACAATGAGCAGTTCTTC,CASSRQIHNEQFF
.,.,TRBV6-5,TRBJ2-2,TGTGCCAGCAGTTTGTCCCGGGCAGAATCCGGGGAGCTGTTTTTT,CASSLSRAESGELFF
.,.,TRBV5-1,TRBJ2-5,TGCGCCAGCAGCTTGGCCCTTGGTGGGGAGACCCAGTACTTC,CASSLALGGETQYF
.,.,TRBV12-3/TRBV12-4,TRBJ1-1,TGTGCCAGCAGTGAAGCATTAGGTAGAAACACTGAAGCTTTCTTT,CASSEALGRNTEAFF
TRBD2,.,TRBV7-3,TRBJ2-2,TGTGCCAGCAGCCCTAGCGGGGGGCGGAACACCGGGGAGCTGTTTTTT,CASSPSGGRNTGELFF
TRBD1,few,TRBV20-1,TRBJ2-7,TGCAGTGTCCTTTTGGGGACAGTGAGCTCCTACGAGCAGTACTTC,CSVLLGTVSSYEQYF
TRBD1,.,TRBV10-3,TRBJ1-1,TGTGCCATCAGTGAGTCTCCAGGGGGCTTACCTGAAGCTTTCTTT,CAISESPGGLPEAFF
.,.,TRBV7-2,TRBJ1-4,TGTGCCAGCAGCTTATTCAAGGATGCAACTAATGAAAAACTGTTTTTT,CASSLFKDATNEKLFF
TRBD1,few,TRBV19,TRBJ1-5,TGTGCCAGTAGTAGCCACAGGGACAGAGGCAATCAGCCCCAGCATTTT,CASSSHRDRGNQPQHF
.,.,TRBV24-1,TRBJ2-6,TGTGCCACCAGTGATGGATGGGACTCTGGGGCCAACGTCCTGACTTTC,CATSDGWDSGANVLTF
TRBD1,.,TRBV5-1,TRBJ2-7,TGCGCCAGCAATCACCCGGGACAGGAGACCCACGAGCAGTACTTC,CASNHPGQETHEQYF
TRBD1,.,TRBV7-9,TRBJ1-1,TGTGCCAGCAGCCGAGCAGGGGGGGAAGCTTTCTTT,CASSRAGGEAFF
.,once,TRBV2,TRBJ1-2,TGTGCCAGCAGTGATGCGAGGGAATCCTCTGGCTACACCTTC,CASSDARESSGYTF
.,.,TRBV4-1,TRBJ2-1,TGCGCCAGCAGCACCCGGGGCAAAAGCTCCTACAATGAGCAGTTCTTC,CASSTRGKSSYNEQFF
.,few,TRBV4-3,TRBJ1-2,TGCGCCAGCAGCCAGAGTCCTAGAACTAACTATGGCTACACCTTC,CASSQSPRTNYGYTF
.,.,TRBV12-3/TRBV12-4,TRBJ2-1,TGTGCCAGCAGTTTCGATGAGCAGTTCTTC,CASSFDEQFF
.,few,TRBV4-3,TRBJ2-3,TGCGCCAGCAGCCAAGAAAGGGGGGGGGCAGATACGCAGTATTTT,CASSQERGGADTQYF
TRBD2,.,TRBV14,TRBJ2-5,TGTGCCAGCAGCTGGGACGCAGCGGTAGCGGGAGTTTTGGAGACCCAGTACTTC,CASSWDAAVAGVLETQYF
.,.,TRBV20-1,TRBJ2-5,TGCAGTGCTCAGGTACAAGAGACCCAGTACTTC,CSAQVQETQYF
TRBD1,.,TRBV20-1,TRBJ1-5,TGCAGTGCGAAGGACAGGGTTGCCCATCAGCCCCAGCATTTT,CSAKDRVAHQPQHF
.,few,TRBV20-1,TRBJ2-1,TGCAGTGCCAAAGGGGGGCCGCCTACCTACAATGAGCAGTTCTTC,CSAKGGPPTYNEQFF
.,.,TRBV12-3/TRBV12-4,TRBJ2-2,TGTGCCGCCCCTGCGGGCCCAGAGCTGTTTTTT,CAAPAGPELFF
TRBD1,.,TRBV19,TRBJ2-1,TGTGCCAGTAGTATTGGGACAGGGTTAGCAGGGGAGCAGTTCTTC,CASSIGTGLAGEQFF
.,.,TRBV5-1,TRBJ2-1,TGCGCCAGCAAAAAGACTAAAAATGAGCAGTTCTTC,CASKKTKNEQFF
.,.,TRBV6-2/TRBV6-3,TRBJ1-5,TGTGCCAGCAGCCAACTGGGGGGGCGCGAAACCAATCAGCCCCAGCATTTT,CASSQLGGRETNQPQHF
TRBD2,few,TRBV20-1,TRBJ2-7,TGCAGTGCCACCGGGGGGGTGGGGTACGAGCAGTACTTC,CSATGGVGYEQYF
.,.,TRBV28,TRBJ2-7,TGTGCCAGCAGCGTAGGGAGTAGCAGAACCTACGAGCAGTACTTC,CASSVGSSRTYEQYF
.,many,TRBV2,TRBJ2-7,TGTGCCAGCCCCCCCCATCTAGGGTCTACGGAAGAGCAGTACTTC,CASPPHLGSTEEQYF
.,.,TRBV6-5,TRBJ2-5,TGTGCCAGCAGTTACTCGATTGGGGGGGAGACCCAGTACTTC,CASSYSIGGETQYF
.,.,TRBV12-3/TRBV12-4,TRBJ1-5,TGTGCCAGCAGTTTTTACAGGGTGGGACAGCCCCAGCATTTT,CASSFYRVGQPQHF
.,.,TRBV27,TRBJ2-2,TGTGCCAGCAGTTATGTTTCAGTGCCCGGGGAGCTGTTTTTT,CASSYVSVPGELFF
.,many,TRBV30,TRBJ1-1,TGTGCCTGGCGACCCGGGACAAGCTCGGAAGCTTTCTTT,CAWRPGTSSEAFF
.,few,TRBV10-2,TRBJ1-5,TGCGCCAGCAGTCGTTCAGGGAGCAATCAGCCCCAGCATTTT,CASSRSGSNQPQHF
TRBD1,.,TRBV4-2,TRBJ1-2,TGTGCCAGCAGCCAACCGGGACAGGAACACTATGGCTACACCTTC,CASSQPGQEHYGYTF
TRBD2,.,TRBV11-1,TRBJ2-3,TGTGCCAGCAGCTTGGTCGGGACTACATATAACACAGATACGCAGTATTTT,CASSLVGTTYNTDTQYF
.,once,TRBV28,TRBJ2-7,TGTGCCAGCAACCCGGGTGACTCCTACGAGCAGTACTTC,CASNPGDSYEQYF
.,.,TRBV15,TRBJ2-1,TGTGCCACCAGCAGAGATGGTTTAGGGTCTAGCTCCTACAATGAGCAGTTCTTC,CATSRDGLGSSSYNEQFF
.,once,TRBV19,TRBJ1-5,TGTGCCAGTAGTAGAGGCGGCGACAATCAGCCCCAGCATTTT,CASSRGGDNQPQHF
.,.,TRBV12-3/TRBV12-4,TRBJ2-1,TGTGCCAGCAGTCGGGATTACTACAATGAGCAGTTCTTC,CASSRDYYNEQFF
.,.,TRBV5-1,TRBJ1-4,TGCGCCAGCAGCGGGGGAACAGCCCTTTATAATGAAAAACTGTTTTTT,CASSGGTALYNEKLFF
TRBD2,few,TRBV29-1,TRBJ2-7,TGCAGCGTTCTCCTCAGCGGGAGGTTCAGTTACGAGCAGTACTTC,CSVLLSGRFSYEQYF
.,once,TRBV5-1,TRBJ2-2,TGCGCCAGCAGCTTTGTCGGGGTAAACACCGGGGAGCTGTTTTTT,CASSFVGVNTGELFF
TRBD1,.,TRBV19,TRBJ2-7,TGTGCCAGTAGTGTAACCGGGACAGGGCATTGCGAGCAGTACTTC,CASSVTGTGHCEQYF
.,few,TRBV20-1,TRBJ2-1,TGCAGTGTTAAACCCCTAGCGACAACCTACAATGAGCAGTTCTTC,CSVKPLATTYNEQFF
.,few,TRBV10-3,TRBJ2-1,TGTGCCATCCAAAGCTCGGGCATCAATGAGCAGTTCTTC,CAIQSSGINEQFF
.,once,TRBV7-9,TRBJ2-7,TGTGCCGCTGGGACGGAAACCTACGAGCAGTACTTC,CAAGTETYEQYF
.,once,TRBV12-5,TRBJ2-1,TGTGCTAGTGGTTTGTGGAAAAGTGAGCAGTTCTTC,CASGLWKSEQFF
.,.,TRBV5-1,TRBJ1-1,TGCGCCAGCAGCTTAACACAGGGAATGAACACTGAAGCTTTCTTT,CASSLTQGMNTEAFF